Each of the 32 T cell receptor beta chains below was sequenced from the same sample in a study of PD-L1 blockade in urothelial cancer (dated 2017 in TCRdb). The library was obtained by the immunoSEQ multiplex PCR assay. TCRdb carries this immuneACCESS record with in-frame sequences only. Its versions omit some clonotypes, under half of them owing to an unresolved V gene in the studies checked, with the rest unexplained. Present in this sample are approximately 110,000 clones, about 85% of which were seen just once. The ten largest clones take up more than 2% of the sample. Material: PBMCs, obtained around atezolizumab (anti-PD-L1) treatment. The receptor source for this set is a man in his fifties or sixties with urothelial cancer.

The J gene is TRBJ2-5, the V gene TRBV9; 8 bases are a match to TRBD2. V lost 4 bases to trimming and J lost 3 bases; unmatched junction nucleotides: 5. The CDR3 is made up of 14 amino acids. Germline-derived CDR1 and CDR2 are SGDLS and YYNGEE. The CDR3 region is CASSPRGGEETQYF. The CDR3, as DNA: TGTGCCAGCAGCCCCCGGGGGGGCGAAGAGACCCAGTACTTC.

V usage is TRBV5-4 and J usage is TRBJ2-6; the D is unclear. Trimming removed 0 bases from V and 0 bases from J, with 7 bases in between. Germline V gene sequence: CDR1 SGHNT, CDR2 YYREEE (reference sequence). The CDR3 is 16 amino acids. The CDR3 coding sequence is TGTGCCAGCAGCTTGGAGCGATACTCTGGGGCCAACGTCCTGACTTTC. It translates to CASSLERYSGANVLTF.

The chain has TRBV5-6 and TRBJ1-6; maybe TRBD1 (5 bases). V lost 0 bases and J 5 bases, leaving 6 bases between the germline ends. Germline lookup yields CDR1 SGHDT and CDR2 YYEEEE. CDR3 size: 14 residues. As DNA, the CDR3 is TGTGCCAGCAGCTTGGGACAGAATAATTCACCCCTCCACTTT. Encoded protein: CASSLGQNNSPLHF.

The count of this clone is one. The chain links TRBV2 to TRBJ2-7, with TRBD1 matching over 7 bases. The junction had 12 bases not matched to a gene; V was cut back by 7 bases and J by 3 bases. The length of the CDR3 is 15 residues. The V gene's germline CDR1 is SNHLY and CDR2 FYNNEI. Written as DNA, the CDR3 is TGTGCCAGCAACGCCCTGGGACAGCTTTACTACGAGCAGTACTTC. As protein: CASNALGQLYYEQYF.

The chain has TRBV28 and TRBJ1-5, with TRBD1 matching over 7 bases. CDR3 length: 14 residues. The V segment lost 3 bases and the J segment 6 bases; nucleotides outside the gene matches: 5. Germline values: CDR1 MDHEN, CDR2 SYDVKM. CDR3 nucleotides: TGTGCCAGCAGTTTGAGGGGGCTAGGTCAGCCCCAGCATTTT. Translated, it gives CASSLRGLGQPQHF.

The chain employs TRBV18 and TRBJ2-5; a possible D gene is TRBD2 (6 bases). Germline CDR1 reads KGHSH; CDR2 reads LQKENI. Trimming removed 5 bases at V and 2 bases at J, with 9 bases between. The CDR3 covers 13 residues. CDR3 loop: CASSGGIQETQYF. In DNA, the CDR3 is TGTGCCAGCTCAGGCGGGATACAAGAGACCCAGTACTTC.

The chain joins TRBV7-9 to TRBJ1-2; 9 bases agree with TRBD1. Trimming took 5 bases from V and 4 from J; bases not matched to a gene: 5. The CDR3 spans 14 residues. Germline V gives CDR1 SEHNR, CDR2 FQNEAQ (reference sequence). The CDR3 spells CASSQGQGGYGYTF. The CDR3 DNA sequence: TGTGCCAGCAGCCAGGGACAGGGAGGCTATGGCTACACCTTC.

The V and J genes are TRBV11-3 and TRBJ2-5; D is possibly TRBD2 (6 bases). This CDR3 comprises 14 residues. V gave up 5 bases and J gave up 1 base, with 11 bases separating them. Germline CDR1 and CDR2: SGHNT and YENEEA. The CDR3, as DNA: TGTGCCAGCAGCCGATCGGGGGTCCAAGAGACCCAGTACTTC. It yields the protein CASSRSGVQETQYF.

This clone appeared once. This chain uses TRBV11-2 with TRBJ2-1; TRBD2 aligns across 8 bases. The ends lost 5 bases at V and 0 bases at J; junction bases unmatched: 6. CDR3 length: 16 residues. In germline, CDR1 is SGHAT, CDR2 FQNNGV. This chain's CDR3 is CASSLSGISSYNEQFF. CDR3 nucleotide sequence: TGTGCCAGCAGCCTTAGCGGGATCAGCTCCTACAATGAGCAGTTCTTC.

Of note for this clone: Mismatch with germline at one junction end may stem from a read error. This chain joins TRBV7-7 and TRBJ2-3, with 7 bases identical to TRBD1. The CDR3 is 16 residues long. Germline V gene lookup returns CDR1 SSHAT and CDR2 FNYEAQ (reference sequence). The CDR3 loop is CASSPLTGSRTDTQYF. As DNA, the CDR3 is TGTGCTAGCAGCCCCCTGACAGGGTCGCGCACAGATACGCAGTATTTT. The variable domain in full, completed from reference TRBV7-7 and TRBJ2-3, reads GAGVSQSPRYKVTKRGQDVTLRCDPISSHATLYWYQQALGQGPEFLTYFNYEAQPDKSGLPSDRFSAERPEGSISTLTIQRTEQRDSAMYRCASSPLTGSRTDTQYFGPGTRLTVL.

On this clone: The junction departs from the called germline gene at one end, perhaps through a read error. The chain employs TRBV11-2 and TRBJ1-2; D unresolved. Germline V gene lookup returns CDR1 SGHAT and CDR2 FQNNGV. This CDR3 comprises 12 residues. As DNA, the CDR3 is TGTGCCAGCAGCTTAGATCGAGGGAGGGTGGCCTTC. Its protein product is CASSLDRGRVAF.

This clone was found once. J is TRBJ1-4 and V is TRBV18; perhaps TRBD1 as D (5 bases). The CDR3 has 15 amino acids. Trimming removed 4 bases from V and 0 bases from J, with 9 bases in between. Germline V gives CDR1 KGHSH, CDR2 LQKENI. The CDR3 sequence is CASSLTGATNEKLFF. The DNA of the CDR3 is TGTGCCAGCTCACTTACAGGTGCAACTAATGAAAAACTGTTTTTT.

This rearrangement joins TRBV2 to TRBJ1-1; 8 bases line up with TRBD1. The CDR3 is 12 residues long. With V trimmed by 6 bases and J by 7 bases, 4 bases remained unmatched. CDR1 is SNHLY and CDR2 is FYNNEI in the germline V gene. The CDR3: CASRTGVGEAFF. The DNA of the CDR3 is TGTGCCAGCAGGACAGGGGTTGGTGAAGCTTTCTTT.

This clone was picked up one time. V is TRBV7-9 and J is TRBJ2-5; TRBD2 aligns across 9 bases. Looked up from germline, CDR1 is SEHNR and CDR2 is FQNEAQ (reference sequence). With 3 bases clipped from V and 2 bases from J, the junction kept 4 bases outside the gene matches. This CDR3 spans 15 amino acids. This chain's CDR3 is CASSLRREGQETQYF. The DNA of the CDR3 is TGTGCCAGCAGCTTGAGGCGGGAGGGTCAAGAGACCCAGTACTTC. Complete variable domain (other parts from reference TRBV7-9 and TRBJ2-5): DTGVSQNPRHKITKRGQNVTFRCDPISEHNRLYWYRQTLGQGPEFLTYFQNEAQLEKSRLLSDRFSAERPKGSFSTLEIQRTEQGDSAMYLCASSLRREGQETQYFGPGTRLLVL.

The chain has TRBV9 and TRBJ2-5; TRBD2 might be the D (5 bases). The CDR3 has 15 amino acids. With 4 bases removed from V and 5 bases from J, the gap between germline ends came to 18 bases. From germline, CDR1 is SGDLS and CDR2 YYNGEE. CDR3 residues: CASSLKAAVMETQYF. The CDR3 DNA follows: TGTGCCAGCAGCCTCAAGGCAGCGGTCATGGAGACCCAGTACTTC.

This chain joins TRBV5-6 and TRBJ1-6; 11 bases are shared with TRBD1. After removal of 4 bases from V and 8 bases from J, the junction contained 2 bases not matched to a gene. Germline V gives CDR1 SGHDT, CDR2 YYEEEE. The length of the CDR3 is 14 residues. The CDR3 is CASSVGQGDSPLHF. The CDR3 coding sequence is TGTGCCAGCAGCGTGGGACAGGGGGATTCACCCCTCCACTTT. The entire variable domain, with the rest obtained from reference TRBV5-6 and TRBJ1-6, is as follows: DAGVTQSPTHLIKTRGQQVTLRCSPKSGHDTVSWYQQALGQGPQFIFQYYEEEERQRGNFPDRFSGHQFPNYSSELNVNALLLGDSALYLCASSVGQGDSPLHFGNGTRLTVT.

V usage is TRBV6-5 and J usage is TRBJ2-7; maybe TRBD1 (6 bases). Germline-derived CDR1 and CDR2 are MNHEY and SVGAGI. V was shortened by 9 bases and J by 4 bases, with 19 bases between the two germline ends. This CDR3 has 14 amino acids. The CDR3: CASTSRGRQYEQYF. In nucleotides, the CDR3 is TGTGCCAGTACAAGCAGGGGCAGGCAATACGAGCAGTACTTC.

This clone was counted only a few times. The gene calls are TRBV5-4 and TRBJ2-1; 9 positions agree with TRBD2. Germline V lookup: CDR1 SGHNT, CDR2 YYREEE (reference sequence). The length of the CDR3 is 14 residues. V dropped 7 bases and J dropped 5; count of bases not matched to a gene: 7. CDR3 amino acids: CASHSGSRNNEQFF. The CDR3 region has the DNA TGTGCCAGCCATAGCGGGAGCCGGAACAATGAGCAGTTCTTC.

The V gene is TRBV11-2, the J gene TRBJ2-3; D may be TRBD2 (6 bases). The CDR3 sequence is 15 residues long. V was shortened by 5 bases and J by 0 bases, with 12 bases between the two germline ends. CDR1 and CDR2 from the germline V gene are SGHAT and FQNNGV. CDR3 loop: CASSQSGFSTDTQYF. The CDR3 DNA follows: TGTGCCAGCAGCCAAAGCGGGTTTAGCACAGATACGCAGTATTTT. The full variable domain, completed using reference TRBV11-2 and TRBJ2-3, is EAGVAQSPRYKIIEKRQSVAFWCNPISGHATLYWYQQILGQGPKLLIQFQNNGVVDDSQLPKDRFSAERLKGVDSTLKIQPAKLEDSAVYLCASSQSGFSTDTQYFGPGTRLTVL.

This chain uses TRBV5-1 with TRBJ2-2, with D hard to call. The CDR3 contains 14 residues. V was trimmed by 0 bases and J by 6 bases, leaving 9 bases between them. Germline V gives CDR1 SGHRS, CDR2 YFSETQ. Here the CDR3 reads CASSLEELAGELFF. The CDR3 nucleotides read TGCGCCAGCAGCTTGGAAGAACTGGCCGGGGAGCTGTTTTTT.

V is TRBV18 and J is TRBJ1-4; TRBD1 matches at 8 bases. Trimming removed 4 bases from V and 7 bases from J; junction bases left unmatched: 5. The length of the CDR3 is 14 residues. Germline CDR1 reads KGHSH; CDR2 reads LQKENI. In nucleotides, the CDR3 is TGTGCCAGCTCACAGGACAGGGTTTCTGAAAAACTGTTTTTT. Protein product: CASSQDRVSEKLFF. The entire variable domain, with the rest obtained from reference TRBV18 and TRBJ1-4, is as follows: NAGVMQNPRHLVRRRGQEARLRCSPMKGHSHVYWYRQLPEEGLKFMVYLQKENIIDESGMPKERFSAEFPKEGPSILRIQQVVRGDSAAYFCASSQDRVSEKLFFGSGTQLSVL.

This chain joins TRBV7-2 and TRBJ2-5; the match to TRBD2 covers 11 bases. V was clipped by 5 bases and J by 10 bases; unmatched bases: 12. Germline CDR1 reads SGHTA; CDR2 reads FQGNSA. The CDR3 totals 15 residues. The CDR3 spells CASSPATSGVKVQYF. The CDR3 coding sequence is TGTGCCAGCAGCCCAGCGACTAGCGGGGTCAAAGTCCAGTACTTC.

J is TRBJ1-1 and V is TRBV27; the match to TRBD1 covers 8 bases. CDR1 MNHEY and CDR2 SMNVEV come from the germline V gene (reference sequence). J was trimmed by 0 bases and V by 4 bases; bases with no gene match: 13. The CDR3 consists of 18 residues. CDR3 sequence (DNA): TGTGCCAGCAGTTCCACAGGGGGTTCACTAATTCTGAACACTGAAGCTTTCTTT. Translation: CASSSTGGSLILNTEAFF.

The chain recombines TRBV5-1 with TRBJ2-7; a weak D match, TRBD1 (5 bases). V dropped 0 bases and J dropped 5 bases, with 15 bases sitting between them. This CDR3 comprises 15 residues. Germline V lookup: CDR1 SGHRS, CDR2 YFSETQ. Here the CDR3 reads CASSLGGGALNEQYF. CDR3 coding DNA: TGCGCCAGCAGCTTGGGGGGTGGGGCGTTGAACGAGCAGTACTTC.

The genes are TRBV19 and TRBJ1-2; 11 bases agree with TRBD1. The ends lost 4 bases at V and 2 bases at J; junction bases unmatched: 9. CDR1 and CDR2 (germline): LNHDA, SQIVND (reference sequence). The length of the CDR3 is 17 residues. DNA of the CDR3: TGTGCCAGTAGTACGACGGACAGGGGGCAAGAGAACTATGGCTACACCTTC. Translated, it gives CASSTTDRGQENYGYTF.

V gene TRBV5-1 combines with J gene TRBJ1-1; 9 nucleotides agree with TRBD1. This CDR3 is 14 amino acids long. Germline V gene sequence: CDR1 SGHRS, CDR2 YFSETQ. V dropped 7 bases and J dropped 0; count of bases not matched to a gene: 4. CDR3 in DNA: TGCGCCAGCTCCCGACAGGGGGTGAACACTGAAGCTTTCTTT. It encodes CASSRQGVNTEAFF.

Here the CDR3 reads CASSNRPSVATNEKLFF. The CDR3 DNA reads TGTGCCAGTAGTAACCGCCCGAGTGTTGCAACTAATGAAAAACTGTTTTTT. The V call is TRBV19, the J call TRBJ1-4; D gene unclear. The germline CDR1 and CDR2 sequences are LNHDA and SQIVND (reference sequence). V lost 4 bases and J lost 0, with 15 bases in between. The CDR3 runs 17 residues.

This clone was detected a few times. This chain joins TRBV7-2 and TRBJ1-1; D is unresolved. Germline V gene sequence: CDR1 SGHTA, CDR2 FQGNSA. Trimming shortened V by 1 base and J by 10 bases, and 13 bases separated the two germline ends. The CDR3 extends over 13 amino acids. In DNA form, the CDR3 reads TGTGCCAGCAGCTTAGTACCGGGTGTTCGAGCTTTCTTT. Encoded protein: CASSLVPGVRAFF.

This clone has just a few counts. The V call is TRBV4-2, the J call TRBJ2-2; 9 bases are a match to TRBD2. Germline-derived CDR1 and CDR2 are LGHNA and YNFKEQ. The CDR3 consists of 18 residues. Trimming at V came to 0 bases and at J to 2 bases, leaving 7 bases not matched to a gene. CDR3 in DNA: TGTGCCAGCAGCCAAGATGGGGCGGGAGGGTTAAACACCGGGGAGCTGTTTTTT. This encodes CASSQDGAGGLNTGELFF.

The chain joins TRBV6-1 to TRBJ2-7, with D perhaps TRBD2 (5 bases). CDR3 size: 15 residues. Germline CDR1 and CDR2: MNHNS and SASEGT. The V and J ends lost 4 bases and 2 bases respectively, with 15 bases between them. The CDR3, as DNA: TGTGCCAGCAGTGGACCGAGCAGAGGGACCTACGAGCAGTACTTC. Amino acid sequence: CASSGPSRGTYEQYF.

The rearrangement uses TRBV5-1 and TRBJ2-3; 11 nucleotides align to TRBD1. J was trimmed by 4 bases and V by 2 bases; bases with no gene match: 6. Germline V gene data show CDR1 as SGHRS and CDR2 as YFSETQ. This CDR3 contains 16 residues. CDR3 DNA sequence: TGCGCCAGCAGCTTCACTCCGGGACAGGGGGCAGATACGCAGTATTTT. It translates to CASSFTPGQGADTQYF.

CDR3 DNA sequence: TGCAGCGTTGAGACTAGCGGGGACCTTCATTGGGGCAATGAGCAGTTCTTC. As protein: CSVETSGDLHWGNEQFF. The chain recombines TRBV29-1 with TRBJ2-1, with 11 bases that match TRBD2. With 3 bases clipped from V and 6 bases from J, the junction kept 13 bases outside the gene matches. The CDR3 consists of 17 residues. From germline, CDR1 is SQVTM and CDR2 ANQGSEA.